This T cell receptor (beta chain) was recovered during a study of T-cell reconstitution after alpha-beta-depleted transplantation in children. The V gene's germline CDR1 is DFQATT and CDR2 SNEGSKA (reference sequence). This CDR3 has 14 amino acids. V shed 0 bases and J shed 1 base, with 9 bases lying between them. This clonotype was counted only a few times. Unique molecular identifiers were incorporated when the TCRbeta library was constructed. TCRdb reanalysed the PCR reads using MiXCR and keeps one entry per CDR3 protein. Among about 460,000 distinct CDR3 sequences listed, 10% to 12% were seen once.

The chain links TRBV20-1 to TRBJ1-2, with D tentatively TRBD1 (5 bases). This clonotype originated in a female patient younger than 10 who had a stem cell transplant for aplastic anemia, so the T cells may come from the graft donor. The source was PBMCs, mostly from graft donor cells, collected 180 days after TCRalphabeta/CD19-depleted stem cell transplant. As DNA, the CDR3 is TGCAGTGCTAGAGATCCGGGGGGTAACTATGGCTACACCTTC. It specifies CSARDPGGNYGYTF.